A single sample gave rise to the 6 T cell receptor beta chains below, sequenced in a study of molecular identifiers for immune sequencing clone quantification. In TCRdb, the PCR reads were re-called with MiXCR into one record per CDR3 protein. Of more than 550,000 distinct CDR3 sequences listed, about 25% are singletons. Material for sequencing was naive CD8+ T cells from blood, with Jurkat cell RNA spiked in. Subset defined: FACS-sorted CD8+CD4-CCR7+CD45RA+ naive T cells. These receptors all stem from a human donor in good health. Some libraries in this study had Jurkat cell RNA spiked in.

As to this clonotype: The junction and the germline gene differ at one end; a read error may be behind it. V is TRBV2 and J is TRBJ2-7; D gene uncertain. CDR3 size: 15 residues. Germline CDR1 is SNHLY and CDR2 is FYNNEI. CDR3 nucleotides: TGTGCCAGCAGTCAGGAGACATCGCTCTCCTACGAGCAGTCCTTC. It codes for CASSQETSLSYEQSF.

Comment on this clonotype: A much larger clone is a single base away; this may be a read error. This chain links TRBV4-1 with TRBJ1-4; 9 positions match TRBD1. The CDR3 extends over 15 amino acids. Germline CDR1 reads MGHRA; CDR2 reads YSYEKL. The CDR3: CASSPNTGGSEKPFF. The CDR3 DNA is TGCGCCAGCAGCCCCAATACAGGGGGCAGTGAAAAACCGTTTTTT.

This clonotype was counted only a few times. This sequence joins TRBV6-2 or TRBV6-3 and TRBJ1-5; 7 bases are a match to TRBD1. The germline CDR1 and CDR2 sequences are MNHEY and SVGEGT. Losses at the gene ends were 6 bases for V and 7 bases for J; bases not matched to a gene: 6. The CDR3 covers 13 residues. For the CDR3, the DNA is TGTGCCAGCAGCCTTCAGGGGGAACAGCCCCAGCATTTT. It specifies CASSLQGEQPQHF.

At least ten counts were recorded for this clonotype. The chain couples TRBV27 to TRBJ2-5; D tentatively fits TRBD1 or TRBD2 (5 bases each). Trimming took off 3 bases at V and 4 bases at J, with 12 bases between the two ends. CDR1 is MNHEY, CDR2 SMNVEV, per germline (reference sequence). This CDR3 has 14 residues. The CDR3 is CASSFQGGGETQYF. The CDR3, as DNA: TGTGCCAGCAGTTTCCAGGGTGGAGGAGAGACCCAGTACTTC.

The sample holds many counts of this clonotype. This sequence joins TRBV2 and TRBJ2-3; no clear D. Germline V gene sequence: CDR1 SNHLY, CDR2 FYNNEI. The V end lost 4 bases, the J end lost 4 bases, and 15 bases lay between the germline ends. The CDR3 has 15 residues. CDR3 amino acids: CASSGPKDVADTQYF. In DNA form, the CDR3 reads TGTGCCAGCAGTGGCCCGAAGGATGTCGCAGATACGCAGTATTTT.

This sequence joins TRBV12-3 or TRBV12-4 and TRBJ1-1; D is uncertain. The ends were cut back, 5 bases at V and 12 bases at J, with 19 bases in the middle. CDR3 size: 13 residues. In nucleotides, the CDR3 is TGTGCCAGCAGTCAGACGGACGCCCCTTTGACTTTCTTT. It translates to CASSQTDAPLTFF.